What follows are 24 T cell receptor beta chains derived from one specimen sequenced in a study of cytomegalovirus exposure and HLA in healthy donors. This PCR relied on a set of 60 Vbeta primers and 13 Jbeta primers. TCRdb keeps only in-frame clones here, not all; method: immunoSEQ multiplex PCR. The sample has 120,000 or so clones; about four fifths are singletons. The sequenced sample consisted of PBMCs. These receptors all stem from a man younger than 35 in good health and CMV-seronegative.

The chain recombines TRBV29-1 with TRBJ1-1; 9 bases match TRBD1. From germline, CDR1 is SQVTM and CDR2 ANQGSEA. V dropped 6 bases and J dropped 5; count of bases not matched to a gene: 7. The CDR3 has 13 residues. The CDR3, as DNA: TGCAGCGTGGGACAGGGTAGTGTTACTGAAGCTTTCTTT. Protein sequence: CSVGQGSVTEAFF.

The chain links TRBV18 to TRBJ2-7, with 7 bases lining up with TRBD1. The germline gives CDR1 KGHSH, CDR2 LQKENI. The CDR3 sequence is 15 residues long. Trimming at V came to 3 bases and at J to 4 bases, leaving 9 bases not matched to a gene. CDR3 coding DNA: TGTGCCAGCTCACCCAAGGACAGGAAAGGGTACGAGCAGTACTTC. Amino acid sequence: CASSPKDRKGYEQYF.

The chain uses TRBV9 and TRBJ2-5, with TRBD1 identical over 8 bases. The germline gives CDR1 SGDLS, CDR2 YYNGEE. The CDR3 totals 14 residues. V gave up 3 bases and J gave up 5 bases; unmatched junction bases: 6. The CDR3 region has the DNA TGTGCCAGCAGCGCAGGGGGCGCGCAGGAGACCCAGTACTTC. Its protein is CASSAGGAQETQYF.

The rearrangement links TRBV5-6 to TRBJ1-1; 11 bases match TRBD1. The germline V gene encodes CDR1 SGHDT and CDR2 YYEEEE. Losses at the gene ends were 1 base for V and 0 bases for J; bases not matched to a gene: 2. This CDR3 has 16 residues. CDR3 bases: TGTGCCAGCAGCTTGTGGGGACAGGGGGTGAACACTGAAGCTTTCTTT. This encodes CASSLWGQGVNTEAFF. The variable domain in full, completed from reference TRBV5-6 and TRBJ1-1, reads DAGVTQSPTHLIKTRGQQVTLRCSPKSGHDTVSWYQQALGQGPQFIFQYYEEEERQRGNFPDRFSGHQFPNYSSELNVNALLLGDSALYLCASSLWGQGVNTEAFFGQGTRLTVV.

The CDR3, as DNA: TGTGCCACCAGCAGAGGACGGCGGGTGGGTCCAGATACGCAGTATTTT. It translates to CATSRGRRVGPDTQYF. J is TRBJ2-3 and V is TRBV15; D perhaps matches TRBD2 (5 bases). Per the germline V gene, CDR1 is LNHNV and CDR2 is YYDKDF (reference sequence). V was shortened by 1 base and J by 4 bases, with 15 bases between the two germline ends. The CDR3 contains 16 residues.

This chain joins TRBV5-6 and TRBJ1-2; D unresolved. The CDR3 sequence is 12 residues long. Germline CDR1 is SGHDT and CDR2 is YYEEEE. With 2 bases removed from V and 7 bases from J, the gap between germline ends came to 9 bases. The CDR3 loop is CASSFSAGGYTF. CDR3 nucleotides: TGTGCCAGCAGCTTCTCCGCGGGTGGCTACACCTTC.

The chain links TRBV7-8 to TRBJ2-1; maybe TRBD2 (5 bases). Trimming removed 1 base at V and 3 bases at J, with 10 bases between. CDR1 is SGHVS, CDR2 FQNEAQ, per germline. CDR3 length: 15 amino acids. CDR3 protein: CASSLVLGSYNEQFF. The CDR3 DNA is TGTGCCAGCAGCTTAGTCCTAGGGAGCTACAATGAGCAGTTCTTC.

This chain connects TRBV6-6 to TRBJ2-2; 7 bases are a match to TRBD1. CDR3 length equals 15 residues. Germline CDR1 reads MNHNY; CDR2 reads SVGAGI (reference sequence). V was pared by 7 bases and J by 6 bases, with 11 bases of the junction left unmatched. The CDR3 is CASIQVQGTAGELFF. The CDR3 bases are TGTGCCAGCATCCAGGTACAGGGGACGGCCGGGGAGCTGTTTTTT.

The rearrangement uses TRBV5-4 and TRBJ1-1; the match to TRBD1 covers 7 bases. Germline-derived CDR1 and CDR2 are SGHNT and YYREEE (reference sequence). The trim removed 4 bases at V and 4 bases at J, leaving 7 bases unmatched. The CDR3 has 14 amino acids. The CDR3 bases are TGTGCCAGCAGCCTAACAGGGGCTGGCACTGAAGCTTTCTTT. Protein: CASSLTGAGTEAFF.

V gene TRBV4-1 combines with J gene TRBJ1-4; D not resolved. The V and J ends lost 0 bases and 1 base respectively, with 15 bases between them. The CDR3 is 18 residues long. CDR1 and CDR2 (germline): MGHRA, YSYEKL. The CDR3 nucleotides read TGCGCCAGCAGCCAAGAGCCGACAAGTTTCAAAACTAATGAAAAACTGTTTTTT. The encoded protein is CASSQEPTSFKTNEKLFF.

Note on this clone: One end of the junction fails to match germline, which may point to a read error. CDR3 DNA sequence: TGTGCCAGCAGTGGACTGATCTTC. Translating it yields CASSGLIF. V and J are TRBV6-1 and TRBJ1-2; no firm D call. Germline-derived CDR1 and CDR2 are MNHNS and SASEGT. The CDR3 spans 8 residues.

This clone was seen more than once but under ten times. The chain couples TRBV7-2 to TRBJ1-5; 9 bases fit TRBD1. The CDR3 has 17 amino acids. After removal of 5 bases from V and 2 bases from J, the junction contained 10 bases not matched to a gene. Germline CDR1 reads SGHTA; CDR2 reads FQGNSA. The CDR3 region has the DNA TGTGCCAGCAGCAAAACAGGGGGCGCGTACGGCAATCAGCCCCAGCATTTT. Its protein is CASSKTGGAYGNQPQHF.

This chain uses TRBV29-1 with TRBJ2-7; D might be TRBD1 (6 bases). V was cut by 8 bases and J by 4 bases, with 21 bases left in between. This CDR3 contains 14 residues. Per the germline V gene, CDR1 is SQVTM and CDR2 is ANQGSEA. CDR3 sequence (DNA): TGCAGCACATTGGAGGAAGGGGGATTATACGAGCAGTACTTC. Amino acid sequence: CSTLEEGGLYEQYF.

This clone appeared a single time. The chain combines TRBV10-3 with TRBJ2-5; 11 nucleotides agree with TRBD2. This CDR3 is built from 15 residues. In germline, CDR1 is ENHRY, CDR2 SYGVKD. J lost 4 bases, V lost 4 bases, and 5 bases had no gene match. In nucleotides, the CDR3 is TGTGCCATCAGTGCTAGCGGGGGGCCGGGAGAGACCCAGTACTTC. It encodes CAISASGGPGETQYF.

This chain links TRBV6-5 with TRBJ2-1; 11 bases are shared with TRBD2. Germline loops: CDR1 MNHEY, CDR2 SVGAGI. V was pared by 7 bases and J by 5 bases, with 7 bases of the junction left unmatched. The CDR3 spans 15 residues. CDR3 nucleotides: TGTGCCAGCACTACCAGACTAGCGGGGCACAATGAGCAGTTCTTC. Translating it yields CASTTRLAGHNEQFF.

The CDR3 spells CASSGDRADTQYF. The CDR3 DNA is TGTGCCAGCAGCGGGGACAGGGCTGATACGCAGTATTTT. The chain is built from TRBV11-3 and TRBJ2-3, with 9 bases lining up with TRBD1. The CDR3 consists of 13 residues. Germline-derived CDR1 and CDR2 are SGHNT and YENEEA. Unmatched junction bases numbered 3, after V lost 5 bases and J lost 6 bases.

This rearrangement joins TRBV20-1 to TRBJ1-1; possibly TRBD1 for D (6 bases). From germline, CDR1 is DFQATT and CDR2 SNEGSKA (reference sequence). The CDR3 runs 11 residues. In DNA form, the CDR3 reads TGCAGCGGACAGTTGAACACTGAAGCTTTCTTT. Translating gives CSGQLNTEAFF.

The CDR3 coding sequence is TGTGCCAGCAGCTTCCCGGGGAGCACAGATACGCAGTATTTT. This sequence encodes CASSFPGSTDTQYF. The gene calls are TRBV7-2 and TRBJ2-3; tentative D call: TRBD2 (5 bases). The CDR3 has 14 amino acids. The germline V gene encodes CDR1 SGHTA and CDR2 FQGNSA. Trimming removed 3 bases from V and 0 bases from J, with 7 bases in between.

The chain combines TRBV7-2 with TRBJ1-4, with 8 nucleotides matching TRBD1. Germline loops: CDR1 SGHTA, CDR2 FQGNSA. The CDR3 totals 15 residues. Trimming cost V 5 bases and J 5 bases; bases outside gene matches: 7. CDR3 loop: CASSVTGGPNEKLFF. The CDR3 DNA follows: TGTGCCAGCAGCGTAACAGGGGGGCCCAATGAAAAACTGTTTTTT.

The chain has TRBV4-3 and TRBJ2-7; TRBD2 aligns across 8 bases. Germline V gene lookup returns CDR1 LGHNA and CDR2 YSLEER. The CDR3 is 15 amino acids. V was clipped by 3 bases and J by 4 bases; unmatched bases: 8. As DNA, the CDR3 is TGCGCCAGCAGCCAGGCGGGGGGCCAGGGGTACGAGCAGTACTTC. Its translation is CASSQAGGQGYEQYF.

The chain uses TRBV5-1 and TRBJ2-3; 11 bases are shared with TRBD2. The CDR3 length is 16 residues. The germline V gene has CDR1 SGHRS and CDR2 YFSETQ. The ends lost 3 bases at V and 2 bases at J; junction bases unmatched: 5. The CDR3 nucleotides read TGCGCCAGCAGCTGGGGGACTAGCGGATACACAGATACGCAGTATTTT. It is translated as CASSWGTSGYTDTQYF.

In nucleotides, the CDR3 is TGTGCCAGCAGACCAGACAAGAACACTGAAGCTTTCTTT. Amino acid sequence: CASRPDKNTEAFF. The chain carries TRBV2 and TRBJ1-1; D unresolved. The CDR3 is 13 residues long. Trimming cost V 6 bases and J 1 base, with 9 bases left between them. The germline V gene encodes CDR1 SNHLY and CDR2 FYNNEI.

The chain combines TRBV2 with TRBJ1-1; weak D call: TRBD1 (6 bases). The V end was cut by 8 bases, the J end by 0 bases, with 10 bases between. Germline CDR1 and CDR2: SNHLY and FYNNEI. The CDR3 spans 13 residues. The DNA of the CDR3 is TGTGCCAGCGGACAGAAGATGAACACTGAAGCTTTCTTT. Amino acids: CASGQKMNTEAFF. Based on the CDR3 plus reference TRBV2 and TRBJ1-1, the full variable domain is EPEVTQTPSHQVTQMGQEVILRCVPISNHLYFYWYRQILGQKVEFLVSFYNNEISEKSEIFDDQFSVERPDGSNFTLKIRSTKLEDSAMYFCASGQKMNTEAFFGQGTRLTVV.

This chain connects TRBV7-2 to TRBJ1-6; 10 bases match TRBD1. Germline V gene data show CDR1 as SGHTA and CDR2 as FQGNSA. The length of the CDR3 is 16 residues. The J segment lost 7 bases and the V segment lost 4 bases, leaving 7 bases of the junction unmatched. CDR3 nucleotide sequence: TGTGCCAGCAGCTGGGACGGGACAGGGGAGAATTCACCCCTCCACTTT. This gives the protein CASSWDGTGENSPLHF.